The 19 T cell receptor beta chains below come from one sample, sequenced in a study of CD8 T cells in Susac syndrome. Random hexamers were used to reverse transcribe an amount of roughly 0.5 to 1 ug RNA. TCRdb reprocessed the immunoSEQ multiplex PCR reads with MiXCR, giving one entry per CDR3 protein. The sample consists of 400,000 to 550,000 distinct CDR3 sequences, around 85% of them appearing once. Sequenced input: CD8+ T cells from PBMCs. These receptors came from a human donor with multiple sclerosis.

This clonotype has only one observation. This rearrangement joins TRBV15 to TRBJ1-1; D ambiguous. The CDR3 totals 11 residues. Between the trimmed V and J ends, which lost 5 bases and 2 bases, there was a span of 3 bases. CDR1 LNHNV and CDR2 YYDKDF come from the germline V gene (reference sequence). The CDR3 is CATSENTEAFF. The CDR3 nucleotides read TGTGCCACCAGCGAAAACACTGAAGCTTTCTTT.

The chain uses TRBV24-1 and TRBJ2-1, with 9 nucleotides matching TRBD1. The CDR3 runs 16 residues. Germline CDR1 is KGHDR and CDR2 is SFDVKD. Trimming removed 2 bases from V and 8 bases from J; junction bases left unmatched: 9. CDR3 DNA: TGTGCCACCAGTGATTCACCGGGGACAGGGCGGCATGAGCAGTTCTTC. It codes for CATSDSPGTGRHEQFF.

J is TRBJ1-3 and V is TRBV7-9; no clear D. This CDR3 has 16 residues. Germline V CDR1 and CDR2: SEHNR, FQNEAQ (reference sequence). The ends were cut back, 5 bases at V and 0 bases at J, with 14 bases in the middle. The CDR3 loop reads CASSVFRTDSGNTIYF. CDR3 sequence (DNA): TGTGCCAGCAGCGTTTTCAGGACGGACTCTGGAAACACCATATATTTT.

This clonotype showed up just once. The V and J genes are TRBV30 and TRBJ1-1; D is unresolved. The CDR3 totals 14 residues. V was pared by 0 bases and J by 2 bases, with 10 bases between. Germline V gene sequence: CDR1 GTSNPN, CDR2 SVGIG (reference sequence). The DNA of the CDR3 is TGTGCCTGGAGTGTAGGGATCCGTAACACTGAAGCTTTCTTT. It specifies CAWSVGIRNTEAFF.

The rearrangement links TRBV5-5 to TRBJ2-3; 8 nucleotides align to TRBD1. Unmatched junction bases numbered 8, after V lost 4 bases and J lost 1 base. Germline V gene lookup returns CDR1 SGHKS and CDR2 YYEKEE (reference sequence). The CDR3 runs to 16 residues. In DNA form, the CDR3 reads TGTGCCAGCAGCGGGACGGACAGGGAAGGCACAGATACGCAGTATTTT. Translating it yields CASSGTDREGTDTQYF. Variable domain in full (rest from reference TRBV5-5 and TRBJ2-3): DAGVTQSPTHLIKTRGQQVTLRCSPISGHKSVSWYQQVLGQGPQFIFQYYEKEERGRGNFPDRFSARQFPNYSSELNVNALLLGDSALYLCASSGTDREGTDTQYFGPGTRLTVL.

The chain links TRBV5-4 to TRBJ1-2; a weak D match, TRBD1 (5 bases). This CDR3 contains 13 residues. Germline CDR1 is SGHNT and CDR2 is YYREEE (reference sequence). V lost 6 bases and J lost 7, with 16 bases in between. CDR3: CASTSRGTVGYTF. The CDR3 nucleotides are TGTGCCAGCACCTCAAGGGGAACTGTTGGCTACACCTTC. Looking up the rest from reference TRBV5-4 and TRBJ1-2 gives the full variable domain: ETGVTQSPTHLIKTRGQQVTLRCSSQSGHNTVSWYQQALGQGPQFIFQYYREEENGRGNFPPRFSGLQFPNYSSELNVNALELDDSALYLCASTSRGTVGYTFGSGTRLTVV.

The chain couples TRBV29-1 to TRBJ1-1; the D is unclear. From germline, CDR1 is SQVTM and CDR2 ANQGSEA. The germline V and J ends were trimmed by 6 bases and 4 bases, with 12 bases remaining between them. The CDR3 consists of 12 residues. CDR3 sequence: CSVPDGSTEAFF. As DNA, the CDR3 is TGCAGCGTCCCGGACGGGAGCACTGAAGCTTTCTTT.

In this sample, this clonotype turned up once. This chain connects TRBV23-1 to TRBJ2-6; D gene unclear. TRBV23-1 is classed as an ORF, of uncertain function. This CDR3 is 18 amino acids long. Trimming took 2 bases from V and 0 from J, leaving 14 bases between them. Here the CDR3 DNA reads TGCGCCAGCAGTCAAGCGGTACGTGAGGCCTCTGGGGCCAACGTCCTGACTTTC. This gives the protein CASSQAVREASGANVLTF.

The chain uses TRBV19 and TRBJ1-2; TRBD1 might be the D (5 bases). The ends were cut back, 5 bases at V and 10 bases at J, with 20 bases in the middle. Looked up from germline, CDR1 is LNHDA and CDR2 is SQIVND (reference sequence). This CDR3 has 14 residues. The CDR3 here is CASSPALQDGYYTF. CDR3 bases: TGTGCCAGTAGTCCGGCCCTACAGGACGGATACTACACCTTC.

The gene calls are TRBV27 and TRBJ2-1; D may be TRBD2 (6 bases). With 6 bases removed from V and 9 bases from J, the gap between germline ends came to 18 bases. Germline V lookup: CDR1 MNHEY, CDR2 SMNVEV (reference sequence). The CDR3 totals 14 residues. The CDR3 coding sequence is TGTGCCAGCAGAAATCTCGGGAGTCACGTTGAGCAGTTCTTC. This sequence encodes CASRNLGSHVEQFF.

The rearrangement uses TRBV6-2 or TRBV6-3 and TRBJ2-5, with 13 bases that match TRBD2. Germline V lookup: CDR1 MNHEY, CDR2 SVGEGT. Trimming took 4 bases from V and 5 from J; bases not matched to a gene: 7. CDR3 length equals 16 residues. The CDR3 loop is CASSSGTSGDQETQYF. The CDR3 nucleotides read TGTGCCAGCAGTTCAGGGACTAGCGGGGATCAGGAGACCCAGTACTTC.

V usage is TRBV5-4 and J usage is TRBJ2-5; D is uncertain. Germline CDR1 is SGHNT and CDR2 is YYREEE (reference sequence). The CDR3 is 14 residues long. Deletions cut 0 bases from V and 0 bases from J, with 6 bases between. The CDR3 reads CASSLEKYQETQYF. In DNA, the CDR3 is TGTGCCAGCAGCTTGGAAAAGTACCAAGAGACCCAGTACTTC.

The chain combines TRBV25-1 with TRBJ2-5; D not resolved. The CDR3 is 14 residues long. Trimming pared 3 bases from V and 3 bases from J, leaving 11 bases between. The V gene's germline CDR1 is MGHDK and CDR2 SYGVNS. The CDR3 loop is CASSDGVLEETQYF. CDR3 bases: TGTGCCAGCAGTGATGGGGTACTGGAAGAGACCCAGTACTTC.

The V call is TRBV19, the J call TRBJ1-6; D is possibly TRBD1 (5 bases). The V end was cut by 1 base, the J end by 9 bases, with 10 bases between. CDR3 length: 14 amino acids. In germline, CDR1 is LNHDA, CDR2 SQIVND (reference sequence). CDR3: CASSIARGISPLHF. The CDR3 bases are TGTGCCAGTAGTATAGCCCGGGGGATTTCACCCCTCCACTTT. The full variable domain, completed using reference TRBV19 and TRBJ1-6, is DGGITQSPKYLFRKEGQNVTLSCEQNLNHDAMYWYRQDPGQGLRLIYYSQIVNDFQKGDIAEGYSVSREKKESFPLTVTSAQKNPTAFYLCASSIARGISPLHFGNGTRLTVT.

The gene calls are TRBV7-9 and TRBJ2-2; D is ambiguous. Germline values: CDR1 SEHNR, CDR2 FQNEAQ (reference sequence). V was clipped by 4 bases and J by 9 bases, with 15 bases between them. The CDR3 has 14 amino acids. The CDR3 protein is CASSSNTYLRELFF. CDR3 bases: TGTGCCAGCAGCTCGAACACTTATTTAAGGGAGCTGTTTTTT.

The chain links TRBV12-3 or TRBV12-4 to TRBJ2-6, with unresolved D. Trimming pared 6 bases from V and 10 bases from J, leaving 7 bases between. The CDR3 runs to 11 residues. The CDR3 sequence is CASSRSNVLTF. For the CDR3, the DNA is TGTGCCAGCAGCCGAAGTAACGTCCTGACTTTC.

The rearrangement links TRBV3-1 to TRBJ2-7, with D perhaps matching TRBD1 or TRBD2 (5 bases each). CDR1 LGHDT and CDR2 YNNKEL come from the germline V gene (reference sequence). Trimming removed 6 bases from V and 4 bases from J, with 13 bases in between. CDR3 length equals 13 residues. CDR3 amino acids: CASSEVGAYEQYF. The CDR3, as DNA: TGTGCCAGCAGTGAGGTCGGGGCGTACGAGCAGTACTTC.

The chain links TRBV27 to TRBJ1-1; D possibly corresponds to TRBD1 (5 bases). The germline V and J ends were trimmed by 1 base and 0 bases, with 9 bases remaining between them. CDR1 and CDR2 (germline): MNHEY, SMNVEV (reference sequence). The CDR3 runs 15 residues. The CDR3 reads CASSLYRTLNTEAFF. The CDR3, as DNA: TGTGCCAGCAGTTTATACAGGACCCTGAACACTGAAGCTTTCTTT.

J is TRBJ2-6 and V is TRBV11-1; D unclear. CDR3 length equals 16 residues. CDR1 is SGHAT, CDR2 FQDESV, per germline (reference sequence). Deletions cut 3 bases from V and 0 bases from J, with 9 bases between. DNA for the CDR3: TGTGCCAGCAGCTTTTTTCTGGGCTCTGGGGCCAACGTCCTGACTTTC. It specifies CASSFFLGSGANVLTF.